This T cell receptor (beta chain) originates from a study of OX40 agonist ivuxolimab in advanced cancers. Study as a whole: It was permissible to have had prior anti-PD-1, anti-PD-L1 or anti-CTLA-4 therapy, and under 45% had some.

The repertoire was sequenced with immunoSEQ multiplex PCR; TCRdb's copy has only in-frame clones and lacks some. Here the sample spans around 74,000 clones, 85% being singletons. This clone was observed a single time. The sample carries other DNA sequences with the same CDR3. The CDR3 totals 14 residues. Germline lookup yields CDR1 SGHTA and CDR2 FQGNSA. Trimming removed 4 bases at V and 0 bases at J, with 6 bases between. The receptor comes from an adult with an advanced solid tumor such as melanoma, head and neck, liver or kidney cancer. The sequencing here drew on CD4+ or CD8+ T cells sorted from blood, taken in a trial of the OX40 agonist ivuxolimab. The chain links TRBV7-2 to TRBJ2-2; D is unclear. The CDR3 DNA reads as TGTGCCAGCAGCTCGGGTCCGAACACCGGGGAGCTGTTTTTT. Amino acids: CASSSGPNTGELFF. The full variable domain, in which reference TRBV7-2 and TRBJ2-2 provide the parts outside the CDR3, is GAGVSQSPSNKVTEKGKDVELRCDPISGHTALYWYRQSLGQGLEFLIYFQGNSAPDKSGLPSDRFSAERTGGSVSTLTIQRTQQEDSAVYLCASSSGPNTGELFFGEGSRLTVL.